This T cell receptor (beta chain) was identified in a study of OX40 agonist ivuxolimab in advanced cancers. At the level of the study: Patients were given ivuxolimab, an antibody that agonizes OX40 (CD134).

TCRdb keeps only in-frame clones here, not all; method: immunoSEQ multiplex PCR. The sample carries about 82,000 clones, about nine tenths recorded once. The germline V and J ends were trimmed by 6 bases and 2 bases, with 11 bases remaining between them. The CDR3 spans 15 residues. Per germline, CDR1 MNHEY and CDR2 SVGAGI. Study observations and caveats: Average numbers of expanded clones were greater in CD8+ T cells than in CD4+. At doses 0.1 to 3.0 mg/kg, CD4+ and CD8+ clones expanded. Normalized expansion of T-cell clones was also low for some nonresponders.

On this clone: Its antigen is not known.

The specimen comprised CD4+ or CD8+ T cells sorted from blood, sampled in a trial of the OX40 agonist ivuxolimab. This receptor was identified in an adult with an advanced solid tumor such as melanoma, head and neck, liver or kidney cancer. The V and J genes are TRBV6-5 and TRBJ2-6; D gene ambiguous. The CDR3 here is CASRGRRTGANVLTF. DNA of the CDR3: TGTGCCAGCAGAGGGCGCCGCACTGGGGCCAACGTCCTGACTTTC.